This T cell receptor beta chain was identified in a study of lymphopenia after photon versus proton radiotherapy. Study-wide results and caveats: After lymphocyte nadir, photon-treated repertoires showed oligoclonal expansion, especially CD8+ Temra. Under photons, naive T cells and diversity fell while effector/memory populations rose. Authors raise, but do not show, better survival with proton therapy.

As for this clone: Its cognate antigen is unknown.

Measured with immunoSEQ multiplex PCR; TCRdb has only the in-frame clones, and not every one. The sample holds around 18,000 clones, 84% seen once. V lost 0 bases and J lost 5, with 16 bases in between. In germline, CDR1 is MGHRA, CDR2 YSYEKL. The CDR3 loop spans 17 amino acids. The material was peripheral blood, obtained from a patient treated with proton-based radiotherapy. This chain connects TRBV4-1 to TRBJ2-2; no reliable D call. The receptor was isolated from a man aged 65 to 85 with pancreatic cancer. The CDR3 loop is CASSQESVQYLTGELFF. CDR3 DNA: TGCGCCAGCAGCCAAGAATCTGTACAGTATCTGACCGGGGAGCTGTTTTTT.